This T cell receptor beta chain was captured in a study of T cell responses to AZD1222 COVID-19 vaccine. Overall study results and limits: Across the whole spike, CD4 TCRs peaked at regions 160-218 and 743-854. Increases in Spike-specific TCR breadth and depth were seen after two AZD1222 doses. Nearly half of unique spike-specific TCRs reportedly avoided B.1.351 and B.1.1.7 mutated regions. White British people made up most donors, females outnumbered males, and clonal diversity was possibly underestimated.

Produced via immunoSEQ multiplex PCR; TCRdb's table is partial and in-frame only. The sample holds some 120,000 clones, about 90% seen once. Comment on this clone: The antigen is unknown.

Germline V lookup: CDR1 SGHRS, CDR2 YFSETQ. CDR3 length: 15 residues. V was pared by 0 bases and J by 1 base, with 10 bases between. The specimen was peripheral blood, collected on day 0 of AZD1222 vaccination. This chain links TRBV5-1 with TRBJ1-2, with D unresolved. The source of this sequence is an adult in good health. CDR3 nucleotide sequence: TGCGCCAGCAGCTTGGGGCAGCTCATTAACTATGGCTACACCTTC. Translating gives CASSLGQLINYGYTF.